This T cell receptor beta chain was observed in a study of T cells in Graves' hyperthyroidism and ophthalmopathy. Researchers took RNA transcripts and amplified the TCR beta CDR3 regions from them. RT-PCR in the first round (using the HTBI primer set) targeted the TCR CDR3. A single record per CDR3 protein comes from TCRdb applying MiXCR to the multiplex PCR reads. Among approximately 400,000 distinct CDR3 sequences listed, under 20% were seen once. V was clipped by 2 bases and J by 2 bases, with 7 bases between them. The CDR3 is 13 residues long. CDR1 MNHEY and CDR2 SVGEGT come from the germline V gene.

This TCR came from a woman between 18 and 30 years old with Graves' hyperthyroidism. The chain joins TRBV6-2 or TRBV6-3 to TRBJ2-7, with unresolved D. Specimen: blood. CDR3 residues: CASSYPRPYEQYF. For the CDR3, the DNA is TGTGCCAGCAGTTACCCCCGCCCCTACGAGCAGTACTTC.